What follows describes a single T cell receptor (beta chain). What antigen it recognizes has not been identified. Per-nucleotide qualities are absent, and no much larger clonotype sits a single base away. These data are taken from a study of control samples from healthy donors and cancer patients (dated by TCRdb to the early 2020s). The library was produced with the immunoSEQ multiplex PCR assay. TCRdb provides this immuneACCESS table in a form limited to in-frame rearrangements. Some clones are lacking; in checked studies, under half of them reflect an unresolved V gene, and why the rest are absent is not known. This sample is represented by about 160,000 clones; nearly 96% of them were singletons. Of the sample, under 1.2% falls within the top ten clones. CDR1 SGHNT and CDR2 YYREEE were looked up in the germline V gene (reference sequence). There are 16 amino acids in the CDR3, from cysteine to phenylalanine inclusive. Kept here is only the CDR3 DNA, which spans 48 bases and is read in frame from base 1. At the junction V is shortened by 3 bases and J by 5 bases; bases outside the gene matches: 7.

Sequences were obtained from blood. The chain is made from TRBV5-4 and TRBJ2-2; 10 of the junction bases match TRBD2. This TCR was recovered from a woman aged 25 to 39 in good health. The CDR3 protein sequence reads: CASSSLAGVGTGELFF. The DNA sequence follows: TGTGCCAGCAGCTCGCTAGCGGGAGTCGGGACCGGGGAGCTGTTTTTT.